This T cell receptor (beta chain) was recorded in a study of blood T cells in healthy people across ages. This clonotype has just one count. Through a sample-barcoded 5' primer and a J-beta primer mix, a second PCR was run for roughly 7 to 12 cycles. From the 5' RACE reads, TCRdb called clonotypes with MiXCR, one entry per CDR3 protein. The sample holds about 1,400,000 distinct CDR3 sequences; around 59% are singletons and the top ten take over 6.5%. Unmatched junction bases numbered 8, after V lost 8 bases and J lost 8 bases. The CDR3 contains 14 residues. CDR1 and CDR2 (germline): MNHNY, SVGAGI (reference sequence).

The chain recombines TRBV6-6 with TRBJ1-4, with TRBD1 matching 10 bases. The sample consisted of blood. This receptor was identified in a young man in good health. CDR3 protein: CASQTGGGGEKLFF. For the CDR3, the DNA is TGTGCCAGCCAGACAGGGGGCGGGGGAGAAAAACTGTTTTTT.